This entry lists 21 T cell receptor beta chains sequenced from one sample in a study of shared clonotypes between healthy human individuals. Naive CD8 cells lacked CD45RO, underwent positive selection for CCR7 and left out terminally differentiated effector memory CD45RA+ cells. Using immunoSEQ multiplex PCR, the repertoire was profiled, and TCRdb retains in-frame clones only, with some absent. The sample holds about 2 million clones; around 96% are singletons and the top ten take roughly 1%. The sequencing input was naive CD8+ T cells sorted from blood. These receptors were collected from a man younger than 30 in good health.

The chain joins TRBV28 to TRBJ1-1; weak D call: TRBD1 (5 bases). V was shortened by 4 bases and J by 11 bases, with 23 bases between the two germline ends. In germline, CDR1 is MDHEN, CDR2 SYDVKM. There are 15 residues in the CDR3. CDR3 coding DNA: TGTGCCAGCAGTTCGGCGACAGCCGCCTGGGAAACGGCTTTCTTT. This translates into CASSSATAAWETAFF.

The V and J genes are TRBV5-1 and TRBJ1-1; D may be TRBD1 (6 bases). The CDR3 runs 18 residues. V dropped 0 bases and J dropped 2 bases, with 20 bases sitting between them. CDR1 and CDR2 (germline): SGHRS, YFSETQ. In nucleotides, the CDR3 is TGCGCCAGCAGCTTGGCGGGGATTAGGGACACATCAAACACTGAAGCTTTCTTT. It encodes CASSLAGIRDTSNTEAFF.

The genes are TRBV7-9 and TRBJ2-5, with a possible D match to TRBD2 (5 bases). The V and J ends lost 5 bases and 2 bases respectively, with 18 bases between them. CDR3 size: 16 residues. The germline V gene has CDR1 SEHNR and CDR2 FQNEAQ (reference sequence). DNA for the CDR3: TGTGCCAGCAGCCCAGCGGCAGGCGGAACACAAGAGACCCAGTACTTC. As protein: CASSPAAGGTQETQYF.

Worth noting for this clone: Other DNA sequences in this specimen translate into the identical CDR3. The rearrangement uses TRBV5-6 and TRBJ2-7; D remains ambiguous. This CDR3 spans 13 amino acids. Trimming removed 4 bases from V and 2 bases from J, with 10 bases in between. Germline V gives CDR1 SGHDT, CDR2 YYEEEE. The CDR3 protein is CASSLSSPYEQYF. CDR3 DNA: TGTGCCAGCAGCCTGTCCTCACCCTACGAGCAGTACTTC.

CDR3 sequence reads: CASSRKEARGLGPQHF. In nucleotides, the CDR3 is TGTGCCAGCAGTCGGAAAGAGGCCAGGGGGCTGGGGCCCCAGCATTTT. The rearrangement links TRBV27 to TRBJ1-5; TRBD1 matches 8 bases. Germline assignment: CDR1 MNHEY and CDR2 SMNVEV (reference sequence). The CDR3 contains 16 residues. Unmatched junction bases numbered 15, after V lost 5 bases and J lost 9 bases.

Points on this clone: Other nucleotide sequences in the sample specify the same CDR3. The rearrangement links TRBV9 to TRBJ2-5; 8 nucleotides match TRBD2. With 0 bases clipped from V and 4 bases from J, the junction kept 5 bases outside the gene matches. Germline lookup yields CDR1 SGDLS and CDR2 YYNGEE. The CDR3 contains 15 residues. Written as DNA, the CDR3 is TGTGCCAGCAGCGTAGACGGGGGGGCCGGAGAGACCCAGTACTTC. Translation: CASSVDGGAGETQYF. Full variable domain (outside the CDR3, taken from reference TRBV9 and TRBJ2-5): DSGVTQTPKHLITATGQRVTLRCSPRSGDLSVYWYQQSLDQGLQFLIQYYNGEERAKGNILERFSAQQFPDLHSELNLSSLELGDSALYFCASSVDGGAGETQYFGPGTRLLVL.

V usage is TRBV7-9 and J usage is TRBJ2-1, with 12 bases fitting TRBD1. Per germline, CDR1 SEHNR and CDR2 FQNEAQ (reference sequence). After removal of 4 bases from V and 8 bases from J, the junction contained 6 bases not matched to a gene. The CDR3 has 15 residues. The CDR3 DNA reads as TGTGCCAGCAGCTCAGCCGGGACAGGGGGCTATGAGCAGTTCTTC. It yields the protein CASSSAGTGGYEQFF.

V gene TRBV27 combines with J gene TRBJ2-3; 7 nucleotides match TRBD2. This CDR3 comprises 14 residues. The V gene's germline CDR1 is MNHEY and CDR2 SMNVEV (reference sequence). Trimming took 7 bases from V and 1 from J; bases not matched to a gene: 5. The CDR3 DNA sequence: TGTGCCAGCACAAGCGGGGTTGGCACAGATACGCAGTATTTT. It translates to CASTSGVGTDTQYF.

This CDR3 is CASILYTGGNTIYF. CDR3 sequence (DNA): TGTGCCAGCATCCTCTACACGGGGGGAAACACCATATATTTT. The chain recombines TRBV11-3 with TRBJ1-3; the D is unclear. V gave up 7 bases and J gave up 4 bases, with 14 bases separating them. Germline assignment: CDR1 SGHNT and CDR2 YENEEA. The CDR3 runs 14 residues. The full variable domain, its missing parts supplied by reference TRBV11-3 and TRBJ1-3, is EAGVVQSPRYKIIEKKQPVAFWCNPISGHNTLYWYLQNLGQGPELLIRYENEEAVDDSQLPKDRFSAERLKGVDSTLKIQPAELGDSAVYLCASILYTGGNTIYFGEGSWLTVV.

The V and J genes are TRBV11-2 and TRBJ1-4; D gene unclear. Trimming cost V 5 bases and J 8 bases, with 18 bases left between them. Germline V gene data show CDR1 as SGHAT and CDR2 as FQNNGV. The CDR3 length is 15 residues. Here the CDR3 DNA reads TGTGCCAGCAGCCCTTCGGCCGGGATTGGGGAAAAACTGTTTTTT. It translates to CASSPSAGIGEKLFF.

V and J are TRBV10-3 and TRBJ2-7; 8 positions match TRBD1. This CDR3 contains 15 residues. Trimming took 3 bases from V and 2 from J; bases not matched to a gene: 6. The germline V gene has CDR1 ENHRY and CDR2 SYGVKD. CDR3 loop: CAISDPDRETYEQYF. The CDR3 DNA reads TGTGCCATCAGTGACCCGGACAGGGAAACCTACGAGCAGTACTTC.

The chain joins TRBV10-1 to TRBJ2-7; D is possibly TRBD2 (6 bases). Deletions cut 8 bases from V and 3 bases from J, with 23 bases between. CDR1 is WNHNN, CDR2 SYGVQD, per germline (reference sequence). CDR3 length equals 16 residues. The DNA for the CDR3 is TGCGCCAGCGTTCGGGACTCAACCCGTAGAAGCTACGAGCAGTACTTC. Translated, it gives CASVRDSTRRSYEQYF.

The chain carries TRBV7-2 and TRBJ1-2; D not certain. Germline V lookup: CDR1 SGHTA, CDR2 FQGNSA. Trimming cost V 1 base and J 4 bases, with 16 bases left between them. There are 16 residues in the CDR3. Here the CDR3 DNA reads TGTGCCAGCAGCTTAGATCTTTCCGAGGGCCCCTATGGCTACACCTTC. It encodes CASSLDLSEGPYGYTF.

The chain employs TRBV13 and TRBJ1-2, with 7 nucleotides matching TRBD1. The germline CDR1 and CDR2 sequences are PRHDT and FYEKMQ (reference sequence). After removal of 0 bases from V and 2 bases from J, the junction contained 3 bases not matched to a gene. The CDR3 covers 15 residues. This chain's CDR3 is CASSLGGTENYGYTF. CDR3 coding DNA: TGTGCCAGCAGCTTAGGAGGGACAGAAAACTATGGCTACACCTTC.

This chain connects TRBV30 to TRBJ2-1; 9 bases agree with TRBD1. Germline CDR1 GTSNPN, CDR2 SVGIG (reference sequence). Unmatched junction bases numbered 6, after V lost 5 bases and J lost 7 bases. CDR3 size: 13 residues. The DNA for the CDR3 is TGTGCCTGGGCCGGGACAGGGATGAATGAGCAGTTCTTC. Its translation is CAWAGTGMNEQFF.

The rearrangement joins TRBV27 to TRBJ2-7; D possibly corresponds to TRBD1 (6 bases). CDR1 is MNHEY and CDR2 is SMNVEV in the germline V gene (reference sequence). This CDR3 contains 13 residues. Written as DNA, the CDR3 is TGTGTCTCTGGGCAGGGGCCACACTACGAGCAGTACTTC. Protein product: CVSGQGPHYEQYF.

This clone occurred once. J is TRBJ2-5 and V is TRBV5-1; 9 bases agree with TRBD2. This CDR3 is 16 amino acids long. Germline CDR1 is SGHRS and CDR2 is YFSETQ. The trim removed 0 bases at V and 2 bases at J, leaving 5 bases unmatched. DNA for the CDR3: TGCGCCAGCAGCTTGGCTCTAGCGGGGCGACAAGAGACCCAGTACTTC. As protein: CASSLALAGRQETQYF.

The CDR3 region is CASSLDGRGYNEQFF. The CDR3 coding sequence is TGTGCCAGCAGTTTAGACGGGCGGGGGTACAATGAGCAGTTCTTC. The chain uses TRBV28 and TRBJ2-1; 7 nucleotides line up with TRBD2. This CDR3 is built from 15 residues. Germline V CDR1 and CDR2: MDHEN, SYDVKM. The V gene end was trimmed by 2 bases and the J gene end by 4 bases; junction bases not matched to a gene: 5.

As regards this clone: The same CDR3 can be traced to other DNA sequences in this sample. DNA for the CDR3: TGTGCCAGCAGCCCCGGACAGGGGGTCGCGCAGTACTTC. Translating gives CASSPGQGVAQYF. The genes are TRBV9 and TRBJ2-7; 10 bases are a match to TRBD1. V lost 4 bases, J lost 9 bases, and 7 bases stayed unmatched. Germline V gene lookup returns CDR1 SGDLS and CDR2 YYNGEE. CDR3 length: 13 residues.

This chain uses TRBV15 with TRBJ1-4, with TRBD1 identical over 8 bases. V lost 5 bases to trimming and J lost 4 bases; unmatched junction nucleotides: 6. The germline V gene has CDR1 LNHNV and CDR2 YYDKDF (reference sequence). CDR3 size: 15 residues. CDR3 sequence: CATSPEGQDNEKLFF. The CDR3 DNA follows: TGTGCCACCAGCCCAGAGGGACAGGATAATGAAAAACTGTTTTTT.

The chain joins TRBV5-6 to TRBJ2-3; TRBD2 aligns across 7 bases. CDR1 is SGHDT, CDR2 YYEEEE, per germline. The CDR3 totals 16 residues. J was trimmed by 1 base and V by 0 bases; bases with no gene match: 5. The CDR3 DNA reads as TGTGCCAGCAGCTTGGTCGGCGGGGGTGGCACAGATACGCAGTATTTT. Residues: CASSLVGGGGTDTQYF.